A selection of T cell receptor beta chains follows, all from one sample in a study of blood T cell repertoires in COVID-19. Assay used: immunoSEQ multiplex PCR; TCRdb lists only in-frame clones, some missing. This sample carries around 200,000 clones, roughly 73% of them seen once, and the ten largest clones take 2.5% to 3.5%. Sequenced sample: peripheral blood. These receptors were collected from a woman of 80 years or more with active or convalescent COVID-19. The CDR3 runs from the conserved cysteine through the conserved F or W. A D gene is named only where the DNA matches it firmly. Clone size appears in some rows only: once, few, many, or a class for an expanded clone.

size,J,D,V,CDR3,DNA
.,TRBJ2-1,.,TRBV28,CASRSGRNEQFF,TGTGCCAGCAGGTCAGGGAGGAATGAGCAGTTCTTC
.,TRBJ1-3,TRBD1,TRBV11-3,CASSATGATGNTIYF,TGTGCCAGCAGCGCAACAGGGGCCACTGGAAACACCATATATTTT
.,TRBJ1-6,TRBD1,TRBV18,CASSPGGTARNSPLHF,TGTGCCAGCTCACCTGGGGGGACAGCGAGAAATTCACCCCTCCACTTT
.,TRBJ2-2,TRBD2,TRBV29-1,CSATPGTSVTGELFF,TGCAGCGCAACCCCAGGGACTAGCGTTACCGGGGAGCTGTTTTTT
.,TRBJ1-6,.,TRBV6-5,CASRSGTSNSPLHF,TGTGCCAGCAGATCCGGGACATCTAATTCACCCCTCCACTTT
.,TRBJ2-1,TRBD2,TRBV5-1,CASSLSGGTYNEQFF,TGCGCCAGCAGCTTGAGCGGGGGGACTTACAATGAGCAGTTCTTC
few,TRBJ1-1,TRBD1,TRBV5-1,CASSLDATGLNTEAFF,TGCGCCAGCAGCCTAGACGCGACAGGGCTGAACACTGAAGCTTTCTTT
.,TRBJ1-2,.,TRBV19,CASSMNRDNYGYTF,TGTGCCAGTAGTATGAATAGAGATAACTATGGCTACACCTTC
few,TRBJ2-5,.,TRBV6-5,CASSTPGVETQYF,TGTGCCAGCAGCACACCAGGGGTAGAGACCCAGTACTTC
many,TRBJ2-7,TRBD1,TRBV5-1,CASSSTGQGAREQYF,TGCGCCAGCAGCTCGACGGGACAGGGGGCGCGCGAGCAGTACTTC
once,TRBJ2-7,TRBD2,TRBV7-2,CASSFNGGEEQYF,TGTGCCAGCAGCTTTAACGGGGGGGAGGAGCAGTACTTC
.,TRBJ2-5,TRBD1,TRBV7-9,CASSSPDRGRETQYF,TGTGCCAGCAGCTCCCCGGACAGGGGGCGGGAGACCCAGTACTTC
once,TRBJ2-7,.,TRBV15,CATSREIGSQQYF,TGTGCCACCAGCAGAGAGATCGGGTCACAGCAGTACTTC
.,TRBJ2-4,.,TRBV30,CAWSRGPLAKNIQYF,TGTGCCTGGAGTAGGGGTCCCCTAGCCAAAAACATTCAGTACTTC
once,TRBJ1-2,.,TRBV21-1,CASSKGDTGTNYGYTF,TGTGCCAGCAGCAAAGGAGATACAGGCACTAACTATGGCTACACCTTC
few,TRBJ2-1,TRBD2,TRBV28,CASSLQTSGGSLFF,TGTGCCAGCAGCCTCCAGACTAGCGGGGGTAGTTTGTTCTTC
.,TRBJ1-6,.,TRBV9,CASGRRGLNSPLHF,TGTGCCAGCGGCCGGAGAGGGCTTAATTCACCCCTCCACTTT
few,TRBJ1-1,TRBD1,TRBV28,CASSQQGMNTEAFF,TGTGCCAGCAGTCAACAGGGGATGAACACTGAAGCTTTCTTT
.,TRBJ1-5,TRBD1,TRBV6-1,CASSDGQGLNQPQHF,TGTGCCAGCAGTGACGGACAGGGGTTGAATCAGCCCCAGCATTTT
.,TRBJ1-2,.,TRBV7-9,CASSLVGSGLYYGYTF,TGTGCCAGCAGCTTAGTTGGCTCAGGGCTATACTATGGCTACACCTTC
.,TRBJ1-1,.,TRBV2,CASGKEGDTEAFF,TGTGCCAGCGGGAAAGAGGGGGACACTGAAGCTTTCTTT
.,TRBJ2-7,TRBD1,TRBV18,CASSRPGTVSYEQYF,TGTGCCAGCTCACGCCCCGGGACAGTCTCCTACGAGCAGTACTTC